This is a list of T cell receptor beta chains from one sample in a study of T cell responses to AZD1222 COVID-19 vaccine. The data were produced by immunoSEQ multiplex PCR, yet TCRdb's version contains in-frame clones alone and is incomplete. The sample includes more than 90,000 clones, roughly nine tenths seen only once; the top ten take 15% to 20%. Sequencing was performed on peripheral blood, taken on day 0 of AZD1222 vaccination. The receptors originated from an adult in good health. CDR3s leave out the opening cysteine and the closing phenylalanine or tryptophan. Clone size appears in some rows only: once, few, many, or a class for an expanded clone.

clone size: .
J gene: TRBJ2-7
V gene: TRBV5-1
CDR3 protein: ASRRLAGASYEQY

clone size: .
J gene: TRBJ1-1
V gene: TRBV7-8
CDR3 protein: ASSLLGWDTEAF

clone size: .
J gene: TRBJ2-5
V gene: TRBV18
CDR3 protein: ASSFAQETQY

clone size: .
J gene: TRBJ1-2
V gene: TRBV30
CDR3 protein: AWIRTRVLRYGYT

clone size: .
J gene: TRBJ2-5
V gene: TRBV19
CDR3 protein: ASSTGWTETQY

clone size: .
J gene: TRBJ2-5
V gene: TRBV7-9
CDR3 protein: ASSSGQGVWETQY

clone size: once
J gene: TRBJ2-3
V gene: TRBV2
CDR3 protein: ATSISGSLDTQY

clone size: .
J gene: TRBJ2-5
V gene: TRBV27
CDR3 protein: ASRLAGGQETQY

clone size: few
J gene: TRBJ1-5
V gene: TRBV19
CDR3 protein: ASRDGGGHNQPQH

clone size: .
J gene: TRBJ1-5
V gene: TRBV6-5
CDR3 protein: ASKIEDSNQPQH

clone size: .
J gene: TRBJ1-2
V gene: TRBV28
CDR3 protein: ASVQGNYGYT

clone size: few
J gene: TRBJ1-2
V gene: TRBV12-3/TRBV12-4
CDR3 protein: ASSLGNSYYT

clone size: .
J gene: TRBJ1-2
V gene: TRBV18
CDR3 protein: ASSPLVGADYGYT

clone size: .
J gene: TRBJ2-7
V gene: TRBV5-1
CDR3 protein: ASSPKIDGPTYEQY

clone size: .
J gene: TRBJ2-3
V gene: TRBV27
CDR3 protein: ASSRPGGGATDTQY

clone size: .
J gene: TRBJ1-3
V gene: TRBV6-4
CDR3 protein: AEKGRGGSGNTIY

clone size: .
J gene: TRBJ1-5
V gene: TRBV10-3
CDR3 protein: AISELGGYQPQH